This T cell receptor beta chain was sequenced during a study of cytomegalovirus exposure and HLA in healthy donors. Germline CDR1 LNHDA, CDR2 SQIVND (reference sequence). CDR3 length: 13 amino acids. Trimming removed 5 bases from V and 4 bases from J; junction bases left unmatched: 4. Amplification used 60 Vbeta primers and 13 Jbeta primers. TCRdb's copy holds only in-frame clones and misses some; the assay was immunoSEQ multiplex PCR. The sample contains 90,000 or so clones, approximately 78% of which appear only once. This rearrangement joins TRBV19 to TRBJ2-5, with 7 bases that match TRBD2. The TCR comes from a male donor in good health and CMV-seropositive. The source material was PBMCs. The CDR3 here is CASSPREGETQYF. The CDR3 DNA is TGTGCCAGTAGTCCCAGGGAGGGAGAGACCCAGTACTTC.